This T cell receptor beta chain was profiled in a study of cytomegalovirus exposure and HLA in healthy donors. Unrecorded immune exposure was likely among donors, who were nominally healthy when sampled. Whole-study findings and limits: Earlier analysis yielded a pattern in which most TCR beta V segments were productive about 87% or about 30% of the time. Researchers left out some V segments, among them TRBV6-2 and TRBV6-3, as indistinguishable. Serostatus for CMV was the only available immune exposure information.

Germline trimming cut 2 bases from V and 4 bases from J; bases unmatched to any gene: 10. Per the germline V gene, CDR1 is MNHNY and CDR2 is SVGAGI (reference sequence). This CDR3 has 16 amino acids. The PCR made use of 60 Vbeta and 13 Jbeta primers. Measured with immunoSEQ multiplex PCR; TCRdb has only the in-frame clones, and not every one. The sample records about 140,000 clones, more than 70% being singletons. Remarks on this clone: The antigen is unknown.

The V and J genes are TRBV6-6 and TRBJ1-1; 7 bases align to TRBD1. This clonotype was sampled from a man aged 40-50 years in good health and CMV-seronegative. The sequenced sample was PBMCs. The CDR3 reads CASSYGTGARSTEAFF. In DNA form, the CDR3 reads TGTGCCAGCAGTTACGGTACAGGGGCGCGATCCACTGAAGCTTTCTTT.